A selection of T cell receptor beta chains follows, all from one sample in a study of breast tumors, draining lymph nodes, adjacent tissues. A single record per CDR3 protein comes from TCRdb applying MiXCR to the multiplex PCR reads. The table has 130,000 or so distinct CDR3 sequences, 20% to 25% seen once. The sample comprised axillary lymph node tissue. These receptors were taken from a female donor with breast cancer. Some clones in this sample may be carry-over from other donors' samples. CDR3s include the opening cysteine and the closing phenylalanine or tryptophan. The order of the fields is CDR3 length, J gene, V gene, CDR3 protein.

15 TRBJ2-5 TRBV11-2 CASSLDGAGMETQYF
15 TRBJ2-7 TRBV5-1 CASSSGLAHVGEQYF
13 TRBJ2-1 TRBV20-1 CSARRGLVSEQFF
15 TRBJ2-3 TRBV3-1 CASSQFLLETDTQYF
17 TRBJ1-5 TRBV6-1 CASSLGTWGDSGQPQHF
16 TRBJ2-5 TRBV4-3 CASSQDSAGGQETQYF
14 TRBJ2-3 TRBV11-3 CASSSQGATDTQYF
13 TRBJ1-2 TRBV6-1 CASIWTAVDGYTF
15 TRBJ1-3 TRBV6-1 CASRVGAISGNTIYF
15 TRBJ2-3 TRBV19 CASSIGAGGPDTQYF
15 TRBJ2-3 TRBV7-3 CASSRQGAGTDTQYF
18 TRBJ1-5 TRBV18 CASSPLPATLYSNQPQHF
14 TRBJ2-1 TRBV28 CASSLAGNYNEQFF
15 TRBJ2-3 TRBV28 CASSFLSSGTDTQYF
12 TRBJ2-3 TRBV20-1 CSATLAFTAQYF
13 TRBJ1-3 TRBV30 CAWSLLSGNTIYF
20 TRBJ2-6 TRBV2 CASSEVFGTGLSSGANVLTF
16 TRBJ2-2 TRBV5-4 CASSRLELDSTGELFF
11 TRBJ1-2 TRBV12-3/TRBV12-4 CASRHLLGYTF
12 TRBJ2-1 TRBV3-1 CASSRTSDEQFF
14 TRBJ2-1 TRBV20-1 CSARRGGQGNEQFF
14 TRBJ2-1 TRBV20-1 CSARETGSYNEQFF
15 TRBJ1-4 TRBV9 CASSPRQGAMEKLFF
16 TRBJ2-7 TRBV6-2/TRBV6-3 CASSPLVGGAAYEQYF
15 TRBJ2-2 TRBV6-4 CASSDSISGNGELFF
17 TRBJ2-2 TRBV4-3 CASSQVQGGSNTGELFF
13 TRBJ2-3 TRBV19 CASKRQHTDTQYF
14 TRBJ2-7 TRBV28 CASSGPAKPYEQYF
17 TRBJ2-3 TRBV3-1 CASSQDLGGRMRDTQYF
12 TRBJ2-7 TRBV6-5 CASSYRGGEQYF
11 TRBJ1-1 TRBV12-3/TRBV12-4 CASSLETEAFF
15 TRBJ1-5 TRBV6-2/TRBV6-3 CASSYSGWADQPQHF
13 TRBJ2-5 TRBV19 CASSWGNQETQYF
15 TRBJ1-2 TRBV24-1 CATSDPRGNVYGYTF
15 TRBJ2-7 TRBV2 CASRQDGRFSYEQYF
18 TRBJ2-2 TRBV5-1 CASSFRPSGGLGTGELFF
16 TRBJ2-5 TRBV2 CASSARLAGGGETQYF
11 TRBJ2-2 TRBV6-6 CASTTTGELFF
16 TRBJ2-2 TRBV19 CASKQLAGPNTGELFF
14 TRBJ2-5 TRBV20-1 CSARPGTSAVTQYF
16 TRBJ1-4 TRBV6-5 CAISESGQRTDEKLFF
12 TRBJ2-7 TRBV27 CASSSAIYEQYF
13 TRBJ1-3 TRBV11-1 CASSSTSGNTIYF
16 TRBJ2-1 TRBV5-6 CASSLTGTGKWDEQFF
13 TRBJ1-2 TRBV19 CASSATGGQGYTF
11 TRBJ2-1 TRBV6-6 CASSYSREQLF
13 TRBJ1-5 TRBV20-1 CSGRAGGGQPQHF
14 TRBJ2-3 TRBV12-3/TRBV12-4 CASSRPQVQDTQYF
9 TRBJ1-6 TRBV20-1 CSAGSPLHF
15 TRBJ2-3 TRBV7-9 CAGSLVGGRGDTQYF
16 TRBJ2-1 TRBV7-9 CASSLRGLAENNEQFF
15 TRBJ2-2 TRBV5-1 CASSLGTGSTGELFF